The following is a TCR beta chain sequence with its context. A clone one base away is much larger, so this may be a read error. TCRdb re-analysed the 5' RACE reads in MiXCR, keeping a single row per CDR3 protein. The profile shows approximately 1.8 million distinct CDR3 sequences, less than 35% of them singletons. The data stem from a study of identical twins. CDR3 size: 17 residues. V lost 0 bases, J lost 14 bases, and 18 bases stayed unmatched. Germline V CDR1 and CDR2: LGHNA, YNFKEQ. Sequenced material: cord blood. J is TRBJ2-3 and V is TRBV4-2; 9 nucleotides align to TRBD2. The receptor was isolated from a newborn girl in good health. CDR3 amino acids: CASSQELTVRTSVARYF. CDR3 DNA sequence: TGTGCCAGCAGCCAAGAGTTAACAGTCCGGACTAGCGTGGCGCGGTATTTT.